The 17 T cell receptor beta chains below were found in one sample sequenced in a study of T cell responses to AZD1222 COVID-19 vaccine. Produced via immunoSEQ multiplex PCR; TCRdb's table is partial and in-frame only. The sample holds tens of thousands of clones, more than 75% seen once. The specimen comprised peripheral blood, sampled on day 0 of AZD1222 vaccination. These receptors were taken from an adult in good health.

The genes are TRBV10-3 and TRBJ2-2; tentatively, D is TRBD1 (5 bases). Germline loops: CDR1 ENHRY, CDR2 SYGVKD. V lost 3 bases to trimming and J lost 7 bases, with 18 bases between them. The CDR3 has 16 amino acids. The CDR3 nucleotides read TGTGCCATCAGTGACAGGTCAGGGATGGTGAGCGGGGAGCTGTTTTTT. This sequence encodes CAISDRSGMVSGELFF.

The chain couples TRBV2 to TRBJ1-4, with D hard to call. The V and J ends lost 6 bases and 11 bases respectively, with 13 bases between them. Germline CDR1 SNHLY, CDR2 FYNNEI. The CDR3 sequence is 12 residues long. This CDR3 is CASSLLGTKLFF. The CDR3, as DNA: TGTGCCAGCAGCCTCTTAGGAACCAAACTGTTTTTT.

The chain recombines TRBV28 with TRBJ1-6; D remains ambiguous. In germline, CDR1 is MDHEN, CDR2 SYDVKM. With 0 bases removed from V and 4 bases from J, the gap between germline ends came to 10 bases. The CDR3 has 16 amino acids. CDR3 region: CASSLWSFLYNSPLHF. Written as DNA, the CDR3 is TGTGCCAGCAGTTTATGGAGTTTTCTGTATAATTCACCCCTCCACTTT.

This chain links TRBV7-9 with TRBJ2-5; D may correspond to TRBD1 or TRBD2 (5 bases each). Germline CDR1 SEHNR, CDR2 FQNEAQ (reference sequence). This CDR3 region has 13 residues. V was trimmed by 5 bases and J by 1 base, leaving 8 bases between them. The CDR3 spells CASSRDGQETQYF. In DNA form, the CDR3 reads TGTGCCAGCAGCCGGGACGGCCAAGAGACCCAGTACTTC.

This chain joins TRBV19 and TRBJ2-3, with D uncertain. V lost 0 bases, J lost 4 bases, and 5 bases lay in between. The CDR3 extends over 13 amino acids. In germline, CDR1 is LNHDA, CDR2 SQIVND (reference sequence). CDR3 protein: CASSIDRPDTQYF. As DNA, the CDR3 is TGTGCCAGTAGTATAGACAGACCAGATACGCAGTATTTT.

The CDR3 DNA reads TGTGCCAGCAGTGCCGAACAGGGGAGGGTGGCGTCCCTCCACTTT. Its protein product is CASSAEQGRVASLHF. The rearrangement joins TRBV27 to TRBJ1-6; the match to TRBD1 covers 7 bases. The CDR3 is 15 amino acids. The germline V gene has CDR1 MNHEY and CDR2 SMNVEV (reference sequence). With V trimmed by 5 bases and J by 14 bases, 15 bases remained unmatched.

This clone appeared once. The rearrangement uses TRBV6-5 and TRBJ1-1; TRBD1 matches 9 bases. Germline values: CDR1 MNHEY, CDR2 SVGAGI. Trimming removed 6 bases from V and 7 bases from J; junction bases left unmatched: 6. The CDR3 loop spans 13 amino acids. The CDR3 loop reads CASSLQGANEAFF. The CDR3 DNA is TGTGCCAGCAGCCTACAGGGGGCAAATGAAGCTTTCTTT.

This clone came up a few times. The chain couples TRBV2 to TRBJ2-4; the match to TRBD1 covers 7 bases. Trimming cost V 8 bases and J 8 bases; bases outside gene matches: 9. The germline CDR1 and CDR2 sequences are SNHLY and FYNNEI. The CDR3 is 13 amino acids. In nucleotides, the CDR3 is TGTGCCAGCTCCCTGGACAGGTTCGACATTCAGTACTTC. It codes for CASSLDRFDIQYF. The whole variable domain, filled in from reference TRBV2 and TRBJ2-4, reads EPEVTQTPSHQVTQMGQEVILRCVPISNHLYFYWYRQILGQKVEFLVSFYNNEISEKSEIFDDQFSVERPDGSNFTLKIRSTKLEDSAMYFCASSLDRFDIQYFGAGTRLSVL.

The sample holds one count of this clone. The V and J genes are TRBV10-2 and TRBJ1-2; 8 bases map to TRBD1. Germline CDR1 WSHSY, CDR2 SAAADI. V gave up 5 bases and J gave up 4 bases; unmatched junction bases: 3. The CDR3 is 13 amino acids. Here the CDR3 DNA reads TGCGCCAGCAGTTGGACAGGGTCCTATGGCTACACCTTC. Its protein product is CASSWTGSYGYTF.

The chain links TRBV19 to TRBJ2-3, with 7 bases aligning to TRBD2. From germline, CDR1 is LNHDA and CDR2 SQIVND (reference sequence). J was trimmed by 4 bases and V by 6 bases; bases with no gene match: 7. This CDR3 spans 14 amino acids. This CDR3 reads CASRKSGVADTQYF. The DNA of the CDR3 is TGTGCCAGTAGGAAAAGCGGGGTAGCAGATACGCAGTATTTT.

The rearrangement links TRBV5-1 to TRBJ2-7; D not resolved. V was pared by 4 bases and J by 0 bases, with 14 bases between. Germline V gives CDR1 SGHRS, CDR2 YFSETQ. The CDR3 contains 15 residues. For the CDR3, the DNA is TGCGCCAGCAGCCCCGGTACCGCGGACTCCTACGAGCAGTACTTC. It encodes CASSPGTADSYEQYF.

The chain has TRBV3-1 (or the pseudogene TRBV3-2) and TRBJ2-3, with D unclear. The CDR3 is 12 residues long. V lost 1 base, J lost 4 bases, and 3 bases lay in between. The germline CDR1 and CDR2 sequences are LGHDT and YNNKEL (reference sequence). CDR3 coding DNA: TGTGCCAGCAGCCAAGTGCCAGATACGCAGTATTTT. As protein: CASSQVPDTQYF.

This chain connects TRBV10-3 to TRBJ1-1; no clear D. Germline CDR1 is ENHRY and CDR2 is SYGVKD. Trimming removed 8 bases at V and 1 base at J, with 8 bases between. This CDR3 region has 12 residues. This CDR3 is CAIGRQNTEAFF. The DNA of the CDR3 is TGTGCCATCGGCAGACAGAACACTGAAGCTTTCTTT.

The genes are TRBV9 and TRBJ2-5; a weak D match, TRBD2 (5 bases). The CDR3 is made up of 13 amino acids. V was clipped by 4 bases and J by 9 bases, with 16 bases between them. The germline CDR1 and CDR2 sequences are SGDLS and YYNGEE. As DNA, the CDR3 is TGTGCCAGCAGCCAGGAAGGCCAAGCGGCCCAGTACTTC. It codes for CASSQEGQAAQYF.

This clone was picked up a small number of times. The chain couples TRBV25-1 to TRBJ1-2; D possibly corresponds to TRBD1 (5 bases). V lost 6 bases, J lost 4 bases, and 15 bases lay in between. From germline, CDR1 is MGHDK and CDR2 SYGVNS. This CDR3 spans 14 amino acids. The CDR3 reads CASSVGERFYGYTF. The DNA for the CDR3 is TGTGCCAGCAGCGTAGGGGAGCGCTTCTATGGCTACACCTTC.

This clone occurred once. The chain employs TRBV11-2 and TRBJ2-7; the D call may be TRBD1 or TRBD2 (6 bases each). CDR3 size: 14 residues. Trimming stripped 1 base from V and 2 bases from J, with 9 bases between. Germline-derived CDR1 and CDR2 are SGHAT and FQNNGV. The CDR3 region is CASSLVGGTYEQYF. CDR3 nucleotide sequence: TGTGCCAGCAGCTTAGTAGGGGGGACCTACGAGCAGTACTTC. The variable domain in full, with the rest retrieved from reference TRBV11-2 and TRBJ2-7, is EAGVAQSPRYKIIEKRQSVAFWCNPISGHATLYWYQQILGQGPKLLIQFQNNGVVDDSQLPKDRFSAERLKGVDSTLKIQPAKLEDSAVYLCASSLVGGTYEQYFGPGTRLTVT.

This clone was seen more than once but under ten times. The chain links TRBV19 to TRBJ2-2, with a weak D call TRBD1 (6 bases). Germline CDR1 LNHDA, CDR2 SQIVND (reference sequence). The CDR3 sequence is 14 residues long. V was clipped by 8 bases and J by 4 bases, with 14 bases between them. CDR3 region: CASRRRGSTGELFF. In nucleotides, the CDR3 is TGTGCCAGTCGAAGAAGGGGGAGCACCGGGGAGCTGTTTTTT.